This note documents a single TCR beta chain sequence. Its cognate antigen has yet to be identified. The sample originates from a study of T cells expressing NK-cell markers (dated by TCRdb to about 2020). Broadly, across the study: Roughly 8 donors provided sorted CD3+CD56+NKG2C+, CD3+CD56+NKG2C- and CD3+CD56-NKG2C+ T-cell subsets, whose TCR beta-chain repertoires were profiled. Seven of the eight sequenced donors were HCMV-seropositive and one was HCMV-seronegative. All eight donors whose samples were sequenced were randomly selected healthy volunteers, three of them men and five women. The libraries were sequenced on Illumina HiSeq 2000/2500, MiSeq or NextSeq, producing 2 x 150 bp reads.

Beyond this particular receptor, the publication reports: Those dominant clonotypes were again the most abundant among CD3+CD56-NKG2C+ cells in several donors, at roughly 25-65%. Whether the expanded NKG2C-expressing T cell clones were specific for HCMV antigens was left unclear. In over five donors, the dominant CD3+CD56+NKG2C+ clonotypes were found to rank among the top 10 CD8+ clonotypes and to make up roughly 1.0-7.0% of CD8+ T cells.

A commercial ELISA kit detecting HCMV-specific IgG in serum was used to determine HCMV serostatus. Ficoll density gradient centrifugation was used to isolate peripheral blood mononuclear cells from blood. Sequenced using an Illumina HiSeq 2000. TCR beta cDNA libraries were prepared using 5'RACE template switching, which introduced a universal primer site and unique molecular identifiers. Synthesis of cDNA was primed from the TCR beta constant segment and was followed by two consecutive PCR amplification steps. The original methods were these. MIGEC was used to demultiplex reads and group reads by UMI, and MiTCR was used to assemble and quantify clonotypes. To exclude erroneous sequences, only TCR cDNA sequences supported by at least two reads were retained. The tcR package was used for downstream repertoire analysis, and clonotypes were matched across fractions by CDR3 nucleotide sequence plus V segment. VDJmatch was used to annotate antigen specificity against VDJdb, with one amino acid substitution allowed in CDR3. TCRdb reprocessed the public reads and reports one entry per CDR3 protein sequence, without DNA. The V and J calls shown here were made by TCRdb, not taken from the authors' results. The sample has some 340,000 distinct CDR3 sequences on record. The ten biggest clones cover 5.2% of the sample.

Counted from cysteine to phenylalanine, this CDR3 has 15 amino acids. No DNA sequence is on record. The rearranged segments are TRBV12-3 or TRBV12-4 and TRBJ1-2; there is no DNA to check the TCRdb D call of TRBD1. The source of this sequence is a man aged 18-75 years in good health. Sequences were obtained from blood T cells: a sorted CD56 or NKG2C T cell subset, CD4+ or CD8+ T cells, or bulk PBMC T cells (not recorded which). For the CDR3, the sequence is CASRIFGTGGGGYTF.